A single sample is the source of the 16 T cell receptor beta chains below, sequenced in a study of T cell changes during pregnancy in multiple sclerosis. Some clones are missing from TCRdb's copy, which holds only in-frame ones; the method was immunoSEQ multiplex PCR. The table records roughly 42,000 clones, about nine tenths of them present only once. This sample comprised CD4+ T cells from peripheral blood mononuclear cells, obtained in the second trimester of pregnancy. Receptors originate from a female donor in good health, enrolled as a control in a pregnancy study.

The CDR3 DNA sequence: TGTGCCAGTACGTTCGGGACTCCAATAAATGAGCAGTTCTTC. It specifies CASTFGTPINEQFF. This chain uses TRBV19 with TRBJ2-1; perhaps TRBD2 as D (6 bases). The CDR3 sequence is 14 residues long. CDR1 and CDR2 from the germline V gene are LNHDA and SQIVND (reference sequence). V gave up 7 bases and J gave up 7 bases, with 17 bases separating them.

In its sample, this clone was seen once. Written as DNA, the CDR3 is TGTGCCTGGGGGACAATCTATGGCTACACCTTC. It encodes CAWGTIYGYTF. The J gene is TRBJ1-2, the V gene TRBV30; D perhaps matches TRBD1 (6 bases). The germline CDR1 and CDR2 sequences are GTSNPN and SVGIG (reference sequence). This CDR3 is 11 amino acids long. V was shortened by 5 bases and J by 4 bases, with 8 bases between the two germline ends.

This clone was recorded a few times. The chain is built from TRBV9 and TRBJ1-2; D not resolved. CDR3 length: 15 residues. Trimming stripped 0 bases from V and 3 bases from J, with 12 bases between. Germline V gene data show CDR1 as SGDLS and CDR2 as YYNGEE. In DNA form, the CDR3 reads TGTGCCAGCAGCGTAGGTGTCACGGAGGACTATGGCTACACCTTC. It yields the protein CASSVGVTEDYGYTF.

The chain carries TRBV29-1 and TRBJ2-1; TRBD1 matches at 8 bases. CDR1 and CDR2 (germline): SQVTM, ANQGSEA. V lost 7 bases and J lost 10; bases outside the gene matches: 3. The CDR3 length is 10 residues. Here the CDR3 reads CSADRVEQFF. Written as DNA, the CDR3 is TGCAGCGCGGACAGGGTCGAGCAGTTCTTC.

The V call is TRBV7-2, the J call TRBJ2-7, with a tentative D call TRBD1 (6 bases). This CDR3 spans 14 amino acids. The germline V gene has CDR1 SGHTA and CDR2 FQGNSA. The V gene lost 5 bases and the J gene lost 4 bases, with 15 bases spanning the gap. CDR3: CASSPGQGRYEQYF. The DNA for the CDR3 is TGTGCCAGCAGCCCAGGTCAGGGGCGGTACGAGCAGTACTTC.

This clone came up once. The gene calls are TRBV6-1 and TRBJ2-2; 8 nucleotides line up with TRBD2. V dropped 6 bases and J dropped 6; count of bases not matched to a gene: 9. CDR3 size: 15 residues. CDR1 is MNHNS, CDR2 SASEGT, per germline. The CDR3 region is CASRPRGGGAGELFF. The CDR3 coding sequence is TGTGCCAGCAGGCCCCGGGGGGGCGGCGCCGGGGAGCTGTTTTTT.

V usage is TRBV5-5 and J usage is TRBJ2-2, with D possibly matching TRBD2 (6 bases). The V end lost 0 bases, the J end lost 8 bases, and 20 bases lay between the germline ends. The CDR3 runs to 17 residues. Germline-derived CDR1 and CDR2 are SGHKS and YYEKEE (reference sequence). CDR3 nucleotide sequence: TGTGCCAGCAGCTTGGTTATCGTCCCGGGAGCAGATGGGGAGCTGTTTTTT. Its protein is CASSLVIVPGADGELFF.

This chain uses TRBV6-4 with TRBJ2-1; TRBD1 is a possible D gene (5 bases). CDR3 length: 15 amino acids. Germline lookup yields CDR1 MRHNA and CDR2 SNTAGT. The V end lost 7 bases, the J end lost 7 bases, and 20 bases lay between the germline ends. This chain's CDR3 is CASTPSWGSFNEQFF. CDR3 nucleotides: TGTGCCAGCACCCCAAGTTGGGGCAGTTTTAATGAGCAGTTCTTC.

The CDR3 spells CASTGLTNNEQFF. Written as DNA, the CDR3 is TGTGCCAGCACGGGACTAACAAACAATGAGCAGTTCTTC. The chain combines TRBV28 with TRBJ2-1, with TRBD2 matching over 7 bases. The CDR3 contains 13 residues. Germline values: CDR1 MDHEN, CDR2 SYDVKM. Trimming at V came to 7 bases and at J to 5 bases, leaving 5 bases not matched to a gene.

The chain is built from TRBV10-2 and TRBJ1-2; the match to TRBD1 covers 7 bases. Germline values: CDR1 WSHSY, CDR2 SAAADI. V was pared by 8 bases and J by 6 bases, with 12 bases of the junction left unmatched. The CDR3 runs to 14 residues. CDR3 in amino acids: CASGERDRENGYTF. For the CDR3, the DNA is TGCGCCAGCGGGGAAAGAGACAGGGAAAATGGCTACACCTTC.

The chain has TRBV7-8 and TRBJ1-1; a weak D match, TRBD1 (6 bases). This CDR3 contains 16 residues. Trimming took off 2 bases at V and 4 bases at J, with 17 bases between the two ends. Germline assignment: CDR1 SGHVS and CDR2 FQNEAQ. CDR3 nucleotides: TGTGCCAGCAGCTTACAACAACAGGGAGGGGGCACTGAAGCTTTCTTT. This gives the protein CASSLQQQGGGTEAFF.

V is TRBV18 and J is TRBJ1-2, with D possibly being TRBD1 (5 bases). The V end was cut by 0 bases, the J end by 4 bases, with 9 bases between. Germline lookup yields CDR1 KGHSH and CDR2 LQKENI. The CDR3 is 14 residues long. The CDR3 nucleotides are TGTGCCAGCTCACCACCCACAGGAACCTATGGCTACACCTTC. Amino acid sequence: CASSPPTGTYGYTF. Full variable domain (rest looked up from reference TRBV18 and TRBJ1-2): NAGVMQNPRHLVRRRGQEARLRCSPMKGHSHVYWYRQLPEEGLKFMVYLQKENIIDESGMPKERFSAEFPKEGPSILRIQQVVRGDSAAYFCASSPPTGTYGYTFGSGTRLTVV.

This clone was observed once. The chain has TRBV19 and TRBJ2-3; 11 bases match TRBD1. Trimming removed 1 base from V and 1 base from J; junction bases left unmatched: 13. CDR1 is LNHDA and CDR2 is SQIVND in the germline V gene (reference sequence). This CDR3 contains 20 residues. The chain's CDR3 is CASSIARGTGGSFGTDTQYF. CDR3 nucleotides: TGTGCCAGTAGTATAGCGCGAGGGACAGGGGGATCCTTCGGCACAGATACGCAGTATTTT.

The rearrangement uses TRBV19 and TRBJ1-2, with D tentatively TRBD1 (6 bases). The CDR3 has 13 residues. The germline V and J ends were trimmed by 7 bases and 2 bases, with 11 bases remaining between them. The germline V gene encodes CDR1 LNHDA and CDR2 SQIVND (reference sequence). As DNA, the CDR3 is TGTGCCAGTAACAGGGACCCAAACTATGGCTACACCTTC. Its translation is CASNRDPNYGYTF.

The CDR3 is CAEGLAGELFF. CDR3 coding DNA: TGTGCTGAGGGTTTGGCCGGGGAGCTGTTTTTT. V gene TRBV19 combines with J gene TRBJ2-2, with D perhaps TRBD2 (5 bases). The CDR3 covers 11 residues. The V gene's germline CDR1 is LNHDA and CDR2 SQIVND (reference sequence).

The CDR3 reads CASSSLGGSEQYF. The CDR3 DNA reads as TGTGCCAGCAGCTCCCTTGGGGGGAGTGAGCAGTACTTC. This rearrangement joins TRBV7-9 to TRBJ2-7; D is possibly TRBD2 (6 bases). The CDR3 length is 13 residues. Trimming took 4 bases from V and 7 from J, leaving 14 bases between them. The germline V gene has CDR1 SEHNR and CDR2 FQNEAQ (reference sequence).